This passage covers 18 T cell receptor beta chains from one sample sequenced in a study of identical twins. Each CDR3 protein gets one entry after TCRdb re-called the 5' RACE reads with MiXCR. The sample yields about 530,000 distinct CDR3 sequences, roughly 15% seen once. Another study also made use of these data, one on yellow fever vaccine responses in identical twins.

The sequencing sample was made of CD4+ T cells sorted from blood. The receptors come from a woman between 18 and 29 years old in good health.

This clonotype was recorded many times. The genes are TRBV28 and TRBJ2-7; 7 bases map to TRBD2. From germline, CDR1 is MDHEN and CDR2 SYDVKM. Trimming cost V 3 bases and J 3 bases; bases outside gene matches: 11. CDR3 length: 16 amino acids. The chain's CDR3 is CASSFILAKEDYEQYF. CDR3 DNA: TGTGCCAGCAGTTTCATACTAGCGAAAGAAGACTACGAGCAGTACTTC.

This clonotype appeared a few times. This chain connects TRBV11-3 to TRBJ2-1, with unresolved D. The germline gives CDR1 SGHNT, CDR2 YENEEA. CDR3 length: 13 residues. Trimming took 0 bases from V and 6 from J, leaving 6 bases between them. The CDR3 here is CASSLDSSNEQFF. In DNA form, the CDR3 reads TGTGCCAGCAGCTTAGATTCGAGCAATGAGCAGTTCTTC.

This clonotype has a handful of counts. The V and J genes are TRBV15 and TRBJ2-1, with 9 positions matching TRBD2. This CDR3 has 15 residues. V shed 5 bases, J shed 1 base, and the junction held 3 bases outside the gene matches. Germline lookup yields CDR1 LNHNV and CDR2 YYDKDF (reference sequence). The CDR3 is CATSRSGRSYNEQFF. CDR3 in DNA: TGTGCCACCAGCCGGAGCGGGAGGTCCTACAATGAGCAGTTCTTC. The full variable domain, with the rest looked up from reference TRBV15 and TRBJ2-1, is DAMVIQNPRYQVTQFGKPVTLSCSQTLNHNVMYWYQQKSSQAPKLLFHYYDKDFNNEADTPDNFQSRRPNTSFCFLDIRSPGLGDTAMYLCATSRSGRSYNEQFFGPGTRLTVL.

This clonotype was seen a handful of times. The chain employs TRBV4-1 and TRBJ2-3, with D possibly TRBD2 on 6 matching bases. V was trimmed by 3 bases and J by 1 base, leaving 17 bases between them. Germline-derived CDR1 and CDR2 are MGHRA and YSYEKL. The CDR3 covers 17 residues. The CDR3 bases are TGCGCCAGCAGCCAGACTTGGAGCGGGCCACGCACAGATACGCAGTATTTT. This encodes CASSQTWSGPRTDTQYF.

This clonotype was observed a few times. This chain uses TRBV7-9 with TRBJ2-7; possible D gene TRBD2, 6 bases. V lost 3 bases to trimming and J lost 7 bases, with 10 bases between them. CDR3 length: 12 residues. Per the germline V gene, CDR1 is SEHNR and CDR2 is FQNEAQ (reference sequence). Here the CDR3 DNA reads TGTGCCAGCAGCTTTACTAGCTGGGAGCAGTACTTC. Translated, it gives CASSFTSWEQYF.

This clonotype was observed a handful of times. The CDR3 DNA reads as TGTGCCAGCAGTTTATCGGGACGGGCTTATGAGCAGTACGTC. It encodes CASSLSGRAYEQYV. The genes are TRBV28 and TRBJ2-7, with D tentatively TRBD1 or TRBD2 (5 bases each). This CDR3 region has 14 residues. CDR1 is MDHEN and CDR2 is SYDVKM in the germline V gene. Trimming shortened V by 1 base and J by 7 bases, and 14 bases separated the two germline ends.

The chain has TRBV7-2 and TRBJ2-3; D ambiguous. The CDR3 runs to 14 residues. Trimming left V 5 bases short and J 0 bases short, with 9 bases between. From germline, CDR1 is SGHTA and CDR2 FQGNSA. The CDR3 protein is CASSPAGSTDTQYF. CDR3 sequence (DNA): TGTGCCAGCAGCCCGGCAGGTAGCACAGATACGCAGTATTTT.

This clonotype came up a few times. The chain carries TRBV5-1 and TRBJ2-3; a weak D match, TRBD1 (6 bases). CDR1 is SGHRS, CDR2 YFSETQ, per germline. There are 13 residues in the CDR3. V was shortened by 7 bases and J by 4 bases, with 13 bases between the two germline ends. Written as DNA, the CDR3 is TGCGCCAGCCACAGGGATCCCTCAGATACGCAGTATTTT. Its protein product is CASHRDPSDTQYF.

This clonotype turned up a few times. The rearrangement uses TRBV21-1 and TRBJ2-3; no check of the table's D call, TRBD1, against the DNA was made. TRBV21-1 is marked as a pseudogene. CDR3 length equals 19 residues. This chain's CDR3 is CASSKVGQWDLVGTDTQYF. The CDR3, as DNA: TGTGCCAGCAGCAAGGTCGGACAGTGGGACTTAGTCGGAACAGATACGCAGTATTTT.

The chain links TRBV10-3 to TRBJ2-7; a weak D match, TRBD2 (5 bases). Germline V gives CDR1 ENHRY, CDR2 SYGVKD. The CDR3 covers 13 residues. V was clipped by 2 bases and J by 7 bases, with 12 bases between them. CDR3 bases: TGTGCCATCAGTGAGGGTCGGGAAGGGGAGCAGTACGTC. Encoded protein: CAISEGREGEQYV.

V usage is TRBV9 and J usage is TRBJ2-7; D is tentatively TRBD1 or TRBD2 (5 bases each). V lost 3 bases to trimming and J lost 7 bases, with 14 bases between them. The germline V gene has CDR1 SGDLS and CDR2 YYNGEE. The CDR3 spans 13 residues. The CDR3 protein is CASSGIGTGEQYF. CDR3 nucleotides: TGTGCCAGCAGCGGAATAGGGACGGGAGAGCAGTACTTC.

The chain uses TRBV20-1 and TRBJ2-5; either TRBD1 or TRBD2 may fit D (6 bases each). V lost 5 bases and J lost 5, with 12 bases in between. Germline values: CDR1 DFQATT, CDR2 SNEGSKA (reference sequence). The CDR3 has 12 residues. This CDR3 reads CSAALGGETQYF. The CDR3 DNA is TGCAGTGCTGCTCTAGGGGGGGAGACCCAGTACTTC.

The sample holds one count of this clonotype. The V and J genes are TRBV20-1 and TRBJ2-5, with D perhaps TRBD1 (6 bases). The CDR3 consists of 15 residues. Trimming stripped 7 bases from V and 5 bases from J, with 23 bases between. Germline CDR1 is DFQATT and CDR2 is SNEGSKA (reference sequence). CDR3 sequence (DNA): TGCAGTGGCGCCAAAGTAGGGGGAGTGGCCGAGACCCAGTACTTC. This encodes CSGAKVGGVAETQYF.

This clonotype was counted a few times. The chain joins TRBV7-9 to TRBJ2-7; D is possibly TRBD1 or TRBD2 (6 bases each). The CDR3 consists of 14 residues. Per germline, CDR1 SEHNR and CDR2 FQNEAQ (reference sequence). Trimming stripped 3 bases from V and 3 bases from J, with 12 bases between. The CDR3 DNA reads TGTGCCAGCAGCTTCCGGGGGCAGGACTACGAGCAGTACTTC. Protein product: CASSFRGQDYEQYF.

This clonotype was detected many times. This rearrangement joins TRBV28 to TRBJ1-5, with TRBD1 as a possible D gene (5 bases). The ends were cut back, 6 bases at V and 4 bases at J, with 13 bases in the middle. The CDR3 runs 14 residues. In germline, CDR1 is MDHEN, CDR2 SYDVKM. The DNA of the CDR3 is TGTGCCAGCAGAAATCAGGGCCCTAATCAGCCCCAGCATTTT. This codes for CASRNQGPNQPQHF.

This clonotype has just a few counts. The CDR3 sequence: CASSEGTPQETQYF. CDR3 coding DNA: TGCGCCAGCAGTGAAGGGACACCGCAAGAGACCCAGTACTTC. The chain is built from TRBV10-2 and TRBJ2-5, with D maybe TRBD1 (6 bases). The CDR3 sequence is 14 residues long. With 3 bases removed from V and 2 bases from J, the gap between germline ends came to 10 bases. The V gene's germline CDR1 is WSHSY and CDR2 SAAADI.

This clonotype was counted between two and nine times. The chain recombines TRBV5-6 with TRBJ1-2, with D unclear. The CDR3 contains 19 residues. V gave up 0 bases and J gave up 2 bases, with 23 bases separating them. Germline V lookup: CDR1 SGHDT, CDR2 YYEEEE. CDR3 bases: TGTGCCAGCAGCTTGGCCGATATCGACGGGCTTTTCGGCAACTATGGCTACACCTTC. This encodes CASSLADIDGLFGNYGYTF.

In this sample, this clonotype turned up a few times. The genes are TRBV5-1 and TRBJ1-2; D call uncertain. V lost 0 bases and J 2 bases, leaving 8 bases between the germline ends. The CDR3 consists of 14 residues. Germline lookup yields CDR1 SGHRS and CDR2 YFSETQ. CDR3 nucleotide sequence: TGCGCCAGCAGCTTGGGGGCCGCAAACTATGGCTACACCTTC. This sequence encodes CASSLGAANYGYTF.